This TCR beta chain stems from a study of STAT5B mutations in CD4+ large granular lymphocyte leukemia. Original analysis: The detection floor for productive clonotype frequency was 2.59 x 10-5. Profiling relied on immunoSEQ multiplex PCR, and the TCRdb table lists in-frame clones only, not all of them. V and J calls and clone size are as listed in that table; D and trimming were resolved from the DNA. The table records approximately 30,000 clones, roughly 77% of them present only once. The specimen was CD4+ T cells from blood buffy coats. The origin of this receptor is a human donor in good health.

This CDR3 reads CASSLGPSASYEQYF. CDR3 sequence (DNA): TGTGCCAGCAGCCTTGGGCCTAGCGCCTCCTACGAGCAGTACTTC. The V call is TRBV11-2, the J call TRBJ2-7; a weak D match, TRBD2 (6 bases). The V end was cut by 5 bases, the J end by 0 bases, with 14 bases between. The CDR3 contains 15 residues. Germline CDR1 reads SGHAT; CDR2 reads FQNNGV.